Listed here are 15 T cell receptor beta chains from one sample, sequenced in a study of Ad26.COV2.S vaccination and SARS-CoV-2 variants. The treatment denotes: roughly 20 received Ad26.COV2.S at low or high dose, single or two shots; about 5 received placebo; per-sample allocation not given. At day 63 after the first vaccine or placebo injection, samples were drawn. Only in-frame clones appear in the TCRdb table, and some are missing; sequencing was by immunoSEQ multiplex PCR. The top ten hold 3.6% of the sample, which has approximately 420,000 clones, around nine tenths seen once. Sequencing used peripheral blood, obtained in a trial of Ad26.COV2.S vaccine versus placebo. The receptors here all came from a person between 18 and 60 years old who received the Ad26.COV2.S COVID-19 vaccine or a placebo.

CDR3 loop: CASSTLGTVYEQYF. The DNA of the CDR3 is TGTGCCAGCAGCACCCTCGGGACAGTCTACGAGCAGTACTTC. V gene TRBV21-1 combines with J gene TRBJ2-7; TRBD1, the D gene given by the table, was not confirmed from the DNA. TRBV21-1 is reported as a pseudogene. This CDR3 contains 14 residues.

This clone showed up just once. The V gene is TRBV21-1, the J gene TRBJ2-7; the DNA was not compared with TRBD2, the D call given in the table. TRBV21-1 is a listed pseudogene. There are 13 residues in the CDR3. CDR3 nucleotides: TGTGCCAGCAGCAAAGTGGAGCTCCACGAGCAGTACTTC. It encodes CASSKVELHEQYF.

The chain carries TRBV10-1 and TRBJ2-1; D is possibly TRBD1 (6 bases). The CDR3 totals 14 residues. V was clipped by 3 bases and J by 8 bases, with 14 bases between them. Germline lookup yields CDR1 WNHNN and CDR2 SYGVQD (reference sequence). The CDR3 DNA is TGCGCCAGCAGTGAAACAGGGCCGAAGGATGAGCAGTTCTTC. Translated, it gives CASSETGPKDEQFF.

This chain connects TRBV7-9 to TRBJ2-1; 7 nucleotides match TRBD1. The CDR3 contains 14 residues. The V gene end was trimmed by 4 bases and the J gene end by 6 bases; junction bases not matched to a gene: 6. Germline-derived CDR1 and CDR2 are SEHNR and FQNEAQ (reference sequence). CDR3 sequence reads: CASSSGQMGNEQFF. Written as DNA, the CDR3 is TGTGCCAGCAGCTCGGGACAGATGGGCAATGAGCAGTTCTTC.

The V gene is TRBV7-9, the J gene TRBJ2-3; TRBD2 matches 8 bases. The CDR3 is 14 residues long. Germline CDR1 and CDR2: SEHNR and FQNEAQ (reference sequence). V shed 3 bases and J 2 bases; nucleotides not matched to a gene: 1. In DNA form, the CDR3 reads TGTGCCAGCAGCTTGCGGGGGGACACAGATACGCAGTATTTT. Translation: CASSLRGDTDTQYF.

The rearrangement joins TRBV11-2 to TRBJ1-1; D gene unclear. CDR3 length: 13 residues. Germline CDR1 and CDR2: SGHAT and FQNNGV. The V end lost 2 bases, the J end lost 3 bases, and 7 bases lay between the germline ends. The CDR3 DNA reads TGTGCCAGCAGCTTAACTGGGGACACTGAAGCTTTCTTT. This sequence encodes CASSLTGDTEAFF.

The chain uses TRBV21-1 and TRBJ2-2; TRBD1, the table's D call, was not compared with the DNA. TRBV21-1 is assigned pseudogene status. The CDR3 has 18 amino acids. This CDR3 reads CASSKVGRALANTGELFF. CDR3 nucleotides: TGTGCCAGCAGCAAAGTGGGCAGGGCGTTAGCGAACACCGGGGAGCTGTTTTTT.

The chain is built from TRBV24-1 and TRBJ2-2; 7 bases align to TRBD1. The V and J ends lost 0 bases and 0 bases, in that order; junction bases with no gene match: 9. The CDR3 totals 19 residues. CDR1 and CDR2 from the germline V gene are KGHDR and SFDVKD. CDR3 protein: CATSDLDPGQSTNTGELFF. The CDR3 region has the DNA TGTGCCACCAGTGATTTGGATCCGGGACAGTCTACGAACACCGGGGAGCTGTTTTTT.

This sequence joins TRBV2 and TRBJ2-6; unclear D gene. CDR3 length: 13 amino acids. The germline CDR1 and CDR2 sequences are SNHLY and FYNNEI. Trimming left V 5 bases short and J 5 bases short, with 7 bases between. CDR3 region: CASSPGRANVLTF. CDR3 DNA: TGTGCCAGCAGTCCGGGCCGGGCCAACGTCCTGACTTTC.

The genes are TRBV2 and TRBJ2-1; no firm D call. Germline V gene sequence: CDR1 SNHLY, CDR2 FYNNEI. The CDR3 totals 11 residues. The ends were cut back, 5 bases at V and 6 bases at J, with 5 bases in the middle. The CDR3 region is CASSWGNEQFF. DNA of the CDR3: TGTGCCAGCAGTTGGGGCAATGAGCAGTTCTTC.

The chain has TRBV7-2 and TRBJ2-5; 11 nucleotides line up with TRBD2. CDR1 is SGHTA and CDR2 is FQGNSA in the germline V gene. V lost 2 bases and J lost 6; bases outside the gene matches: 8. The CDR3 has 16 amino acids. CDR3 nucleotide sequence: TGTGCCAGCAGCTTACAAATAGCGGGGGGGCCGAAGACCCAGTACTTC. As protein: CASSLQIAGGPKTQYF.

The V call is TRBV7-9, the J call TRBJ2-5; D not resolved. CDR1 SEHNR and CDR2 FQNEAQ come from the germline V gene (reference sequence). Trimming pared 8 bases from V and 5 bases from J, leaving 15 bases between. The CDR3 runs to 13 residues. The DNA of the CDR3 is TGTGCCAGCGAGTGGTCCGGGTGGGAGACCCAGTACTTC. Translating gives CASEWSGWETQYF.

Only one count was recorded for this clone. V gene TRBV7-8 combines with J gene TRBJ1-1; D remains unclear. CDR3 length: 12 residues. Germline V gene sequence: CDR1 SGHVS, CDR2 FQNEAQ. V was trimmed by 3 bases and J by 1 base, leaving 3 bases between them. The CDR3 loop is CASSFRNTEAFF. DNA for the CDR3: TGTGCCAGCAGCTTTCGGAACACTGAAGCTTTCTTT. Supplemented by reference TRBV7-8 and TRBJ1-1, the full variable domain reads GAGVSQSPRYKVAKRGQDVALRCDPISGHVSLFWYQQALGQGPEFLTYFQNEAQLDKSGLPSDRFFAERPEGSVSTLKIQRTQQEDSAVYLCASSFRNTEAFFGQGTRLTVV.

The chain is built from TRBV7-9 and TRBJ2-7; TRBD1 matches at 8 bases. V shed 5 bases, J shed 6 bases, and the junction held 12 bases outside the gene matches. The CDR3 loop spans 15 amino acids. The germline CDR1 and CDR2 sequences are SEHNR and FQNEAQ (reference sequence). The CDR3 DNA sequence: TGTGCCAGCAGCCCGACCGACAGGGGCATTGGCGAGCAGTACTTC. Encoded protein: CASSPTDRGIGEQYF.

The chain uses TRBV19 and TRBJ2-3; TRBD1 agrees at 8 bases. Germline assignment: CDR1 LNHDA and CDR2 SQIVND (reference sequence). The CDR3 extends over 15 amino acids. V shed 3 bases, J shed 2 bases, and the junction held 4 bases outside the gene matches. CDR3 nucleotides: TGTGCCAGTAGTATTTGGCAGGGGGCCACAGATACGCAGTATTTT. Translating it yields CASSIWQGATDTQYF.